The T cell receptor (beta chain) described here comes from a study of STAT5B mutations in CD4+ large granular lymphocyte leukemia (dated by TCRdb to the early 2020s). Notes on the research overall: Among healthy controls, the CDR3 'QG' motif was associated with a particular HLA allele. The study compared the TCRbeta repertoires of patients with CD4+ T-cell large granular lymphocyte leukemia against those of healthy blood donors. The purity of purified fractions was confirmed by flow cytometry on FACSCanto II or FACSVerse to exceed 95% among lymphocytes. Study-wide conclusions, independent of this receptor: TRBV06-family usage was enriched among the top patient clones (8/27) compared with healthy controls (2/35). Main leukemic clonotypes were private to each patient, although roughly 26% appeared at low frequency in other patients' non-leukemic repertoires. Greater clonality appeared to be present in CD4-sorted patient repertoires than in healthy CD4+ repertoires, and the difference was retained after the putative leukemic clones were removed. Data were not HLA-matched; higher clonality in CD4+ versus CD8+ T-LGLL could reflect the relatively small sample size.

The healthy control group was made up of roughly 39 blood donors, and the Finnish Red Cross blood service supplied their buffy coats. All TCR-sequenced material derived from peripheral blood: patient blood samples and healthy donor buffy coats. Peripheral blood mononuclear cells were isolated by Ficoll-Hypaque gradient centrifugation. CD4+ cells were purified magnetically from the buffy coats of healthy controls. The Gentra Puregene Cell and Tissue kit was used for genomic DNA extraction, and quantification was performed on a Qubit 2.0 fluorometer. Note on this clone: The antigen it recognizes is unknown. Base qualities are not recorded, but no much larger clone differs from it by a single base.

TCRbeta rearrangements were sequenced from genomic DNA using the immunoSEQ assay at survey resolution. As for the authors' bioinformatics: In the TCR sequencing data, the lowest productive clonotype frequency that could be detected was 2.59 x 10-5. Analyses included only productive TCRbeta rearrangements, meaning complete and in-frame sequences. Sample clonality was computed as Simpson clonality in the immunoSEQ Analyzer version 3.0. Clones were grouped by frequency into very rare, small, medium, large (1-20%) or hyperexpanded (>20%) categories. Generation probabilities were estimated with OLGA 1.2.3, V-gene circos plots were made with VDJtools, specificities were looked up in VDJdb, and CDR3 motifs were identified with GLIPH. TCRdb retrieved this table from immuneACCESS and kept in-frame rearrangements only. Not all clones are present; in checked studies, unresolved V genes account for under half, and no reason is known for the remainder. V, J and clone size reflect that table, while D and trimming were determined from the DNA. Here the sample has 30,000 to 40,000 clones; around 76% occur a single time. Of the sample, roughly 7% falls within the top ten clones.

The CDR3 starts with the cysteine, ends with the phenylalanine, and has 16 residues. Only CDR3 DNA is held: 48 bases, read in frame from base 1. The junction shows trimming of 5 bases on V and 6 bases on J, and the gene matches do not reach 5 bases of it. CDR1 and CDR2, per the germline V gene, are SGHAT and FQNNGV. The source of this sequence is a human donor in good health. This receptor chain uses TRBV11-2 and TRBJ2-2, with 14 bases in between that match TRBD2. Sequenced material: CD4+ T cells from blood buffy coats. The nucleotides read TGTGCCAGCAGCCCTAGGACTAGCGGGGGGCCCGGGGAGCTGTTTTTT. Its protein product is CASSPRTSGGPGELFF. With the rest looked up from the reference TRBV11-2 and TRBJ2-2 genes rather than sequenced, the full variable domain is EAGVAQSPRYKIIEKRQSVAFWCNPISGHATLYWYQQILGQGPKLLIQFQNNGVVDDSQLPKDRFSAERLKGVDSTLKIQPAKLEDSAVYLCASSPRTSGGPGELFFGEGSRLTVL.